Given below is one T cell receptor (beta chain) in context. Its antigen is unknown. V was clipped by 6 bases and J by 5 bases, with 16 bases between them. The germline V gene has CDR1 MNHEY and CDR2 SVGAGI. The CDR3 extends over 14 amino acids. These data belong to a study of chemoradiotherapy in HPV16-positive cancers. Study as a whole: Candidate HPV-specific T-cell clones and common TCR motifs came from functional assays in two HPV16-positive patients.

The data were produced by immunoSEQ multiplex PCR, yet TCRdb's version contains in-frame clones alone and is incomplete. The data contain over 35,000 clones, more than 75% of them singletons. Broader study findings: For HPV16-positive patients, expanding HPV-responsive T cells associated with longer recurrence-free survival. The functional HPV-specific definition rests on just two HPV16-positive patients. During treatment, candidate HPV-specific clones and E7-related motifs expanded in tumor.

The sample in question was blood, obtained from a patient who underwent chemoradiotherapy. This sequence joins TRBV6-5 and TRBJ2-5, with D possibly TRBD1 on 6 matching bases. The source is a human donor with HPV-associated anogenital cancer. CDR3 in amino acids: CASSFRGFGETQYF. The CDR3 nucleotides read TGTGCCAGCAGCTTCAGGGGTTTCGGGGAGACCCAGTACTTC.